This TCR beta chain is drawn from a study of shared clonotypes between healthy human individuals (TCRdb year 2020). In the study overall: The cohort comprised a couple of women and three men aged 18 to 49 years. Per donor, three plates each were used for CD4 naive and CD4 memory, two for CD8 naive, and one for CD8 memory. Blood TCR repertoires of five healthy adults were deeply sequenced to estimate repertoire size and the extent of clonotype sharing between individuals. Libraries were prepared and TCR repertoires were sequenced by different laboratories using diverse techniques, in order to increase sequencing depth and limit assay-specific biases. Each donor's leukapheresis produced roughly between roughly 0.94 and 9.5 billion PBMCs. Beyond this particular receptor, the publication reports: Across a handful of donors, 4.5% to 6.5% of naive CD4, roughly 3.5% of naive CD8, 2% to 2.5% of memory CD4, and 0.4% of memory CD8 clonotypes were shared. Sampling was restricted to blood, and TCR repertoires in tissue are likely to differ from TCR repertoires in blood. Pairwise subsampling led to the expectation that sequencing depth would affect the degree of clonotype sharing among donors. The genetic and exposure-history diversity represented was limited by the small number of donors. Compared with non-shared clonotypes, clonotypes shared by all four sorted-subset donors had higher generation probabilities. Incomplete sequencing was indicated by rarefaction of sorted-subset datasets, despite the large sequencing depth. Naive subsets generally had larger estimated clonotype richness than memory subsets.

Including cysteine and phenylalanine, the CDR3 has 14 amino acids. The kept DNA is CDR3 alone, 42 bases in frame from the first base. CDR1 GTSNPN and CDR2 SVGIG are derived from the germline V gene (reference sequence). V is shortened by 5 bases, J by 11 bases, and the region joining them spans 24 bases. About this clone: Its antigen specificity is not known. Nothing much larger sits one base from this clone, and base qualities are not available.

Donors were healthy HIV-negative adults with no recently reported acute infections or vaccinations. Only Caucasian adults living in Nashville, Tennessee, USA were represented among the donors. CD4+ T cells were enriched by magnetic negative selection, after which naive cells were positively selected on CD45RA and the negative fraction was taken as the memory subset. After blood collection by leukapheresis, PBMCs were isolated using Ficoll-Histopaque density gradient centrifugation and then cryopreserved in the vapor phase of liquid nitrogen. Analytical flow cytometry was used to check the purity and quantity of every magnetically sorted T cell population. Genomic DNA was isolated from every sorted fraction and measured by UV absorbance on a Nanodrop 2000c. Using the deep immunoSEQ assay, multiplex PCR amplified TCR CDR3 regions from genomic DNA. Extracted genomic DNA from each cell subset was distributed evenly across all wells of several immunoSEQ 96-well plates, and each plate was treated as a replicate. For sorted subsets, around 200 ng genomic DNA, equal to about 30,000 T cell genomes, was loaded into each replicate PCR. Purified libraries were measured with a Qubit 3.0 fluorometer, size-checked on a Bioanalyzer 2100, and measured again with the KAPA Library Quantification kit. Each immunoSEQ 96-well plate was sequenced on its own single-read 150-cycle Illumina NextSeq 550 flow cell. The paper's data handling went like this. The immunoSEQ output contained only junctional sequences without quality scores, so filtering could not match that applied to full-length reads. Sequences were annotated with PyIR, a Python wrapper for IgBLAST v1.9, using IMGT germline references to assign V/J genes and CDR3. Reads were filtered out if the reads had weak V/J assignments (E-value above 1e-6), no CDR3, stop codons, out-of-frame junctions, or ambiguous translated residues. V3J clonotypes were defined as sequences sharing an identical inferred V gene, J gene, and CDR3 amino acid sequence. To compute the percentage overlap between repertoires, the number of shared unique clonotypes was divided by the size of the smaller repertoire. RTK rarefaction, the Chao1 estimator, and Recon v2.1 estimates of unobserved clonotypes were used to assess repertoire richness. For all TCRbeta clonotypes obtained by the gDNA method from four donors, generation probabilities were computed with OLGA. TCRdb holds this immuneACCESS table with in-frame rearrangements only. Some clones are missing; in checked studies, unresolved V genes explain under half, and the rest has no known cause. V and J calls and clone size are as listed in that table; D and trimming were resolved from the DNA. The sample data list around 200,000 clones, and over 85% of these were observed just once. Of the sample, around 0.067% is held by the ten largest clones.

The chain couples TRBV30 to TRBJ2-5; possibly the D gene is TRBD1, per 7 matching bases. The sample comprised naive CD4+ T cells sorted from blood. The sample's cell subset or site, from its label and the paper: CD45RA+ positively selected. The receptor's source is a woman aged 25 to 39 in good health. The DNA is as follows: TGTGCCTGGGGGGGGACAGCACTATCACGGGAGCAGTACTTC. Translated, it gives CAWGGTALSREQYF.